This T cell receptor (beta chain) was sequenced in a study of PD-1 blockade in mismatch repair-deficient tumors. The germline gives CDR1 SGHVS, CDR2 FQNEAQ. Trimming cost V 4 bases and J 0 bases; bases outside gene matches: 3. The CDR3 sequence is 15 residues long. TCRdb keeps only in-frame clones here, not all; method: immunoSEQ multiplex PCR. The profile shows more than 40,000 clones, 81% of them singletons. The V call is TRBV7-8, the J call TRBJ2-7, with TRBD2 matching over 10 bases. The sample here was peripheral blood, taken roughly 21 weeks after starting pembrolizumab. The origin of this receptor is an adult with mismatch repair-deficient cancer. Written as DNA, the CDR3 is TGTGCCAGCAGCTCGTTAGCGGGGGGCTCCTACGAGCAGTACTTC. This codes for CASSSLAGGSYEQYF.